The 23 T cell receptor beta chains listed next were all sequenced from one sample in a study of shared clonotypes between healthy human individuals. Sequencing used immunoSEQ multiplex PCR; TCRdb keeps in-frame clones, though not all of them. In the table there are roughly 1,600,000 clones, 98% to 99% of which are singletons. Input material: naive CD4+ T cells sorted from blood. As for subset: CD45RA+ positively selected. The source of these receptors is a man younger than 40 in good health.

This clone was found once. This sample includes further DNA sequences coding for the same CDR3. This chain links TRBV14 with TRBJ2-1; D gene uncertain. The germline gives CDR1 SGHDN, CDR2 FVKESK. There are 11 residues in the CDR3. The V end was cut by 3 bases, the J end by 4 bases, with 1 base between. CDR3 region: CASSQYNEQFF. The CDR3 DNA reads as TGTGCCAGCAGCCAGTACAATGAGCAGTTCTTC.

The chain is built from TRBV2 and TRBJ2-1; a possible D gene is TRBD1 (6 bases). V dropped 2 bases and J dropped 5 bases, with 13 bases sitting between them. The CDR3 extends over 15 amino acids. Germline CDR1 is SNHLY and CDR2 is FYNNEI. This CDR3 is CASSEWGRQDNEQFF. For the CDR3, the DNA is TGTGCCAGCAGTGAATGGGGCCGACAGGACAATGAGCAGTTCTTC.

The chain links TRBV28 to TRBJ2-3; D is unclear. Trimming removed 10 bases at V and 0 bases at J, with 8 bases between. This CDR3 has 12 residues. Germline CDR1 is MDHEN and CDR2 is SYDVKM. The CDR3, as DNA: TGTGCCACCAGGTCAAGCACAGATACGCAGTATTTT. This encodes CATRSSTDTQYF.

This clone was detected once. V and J are TRBV7-2 and TRBJ2-3; tentative D call: TRBD1 (5 bases). This CDR3 comprises 19 residues. Trimming took off 7 bases at V and 0 bases at J, with 26 bases between the two ends. Germline V gene data show CDR1 as SGHTA and CDR2 as FQGNSA. CDR3 sequence reads: CASTLPRGRAAYSTDTQYF. CDR3 DNA: TGTGCCAGCACCCTCCCCCGCGGCAGGGCTGCATATAGCACAGATACGCAGTATTTT.

The chain carries TRBV18 and TRBJ2-1; 9 bases align to TRBD1. In germline, CDR1 is KGHSH, CDR2 LQKENI. There are 16 residues in the CDR3. V gave up 2 bases and J gave up 12 bases; unmatched junction bases: 14. The CDR3 spells CASSPTGQGYNELQFF. The CDR3 coding sequence is TGTGCCAGCTCACCAACGGGACAGGGATACAATGAATTGCAGTTCTTC.

This clone is a singleton in its sample. The sample carries other DNA sequences with the same CDR3. The rearrangement joins TRBV5-1 to TRBJ2-1, with 10 bases fitting TRBD2. V shed 2 bases and J 6 bases; nucleotides not matched to a gene: 5. Germline CDR1 reads SGHRS; CDR2 reads YFSETQ. The CDR3 is 15 amino acids. CDR3 loop: CASSFGLAGVNEQFF. The CDR3 bases are TGCGCCAGCAGCTTCGGGCTAGCGGGGGTCAATGAGCAGTTCTTC.

The rearrangement joins TRBV7-2 to TRBJ2-7, with 8 nucleotides matching TRBD1. Germline V CDR1 and CDR2: SGHTA, FQGNSA. CDR3 size: 15 residues. With V trimmed by 3 bases and J by 2 bases, 6 bases remained unmatched. Here the CDR3 DNA reads TGTGCCAGCAGCTTCGGACAGGGTGGACCCTACGAGCAGTACTTC. It yields the protein CASSFGQGGPYEQYF.

This chain uses TRBV5-4 with TRBJ2-7; 11 positions agree with TRBD1. Per the germline V gene, CDR1 is SGHNT and CDR2 is YYREEE (reference sequence). With 4 bases clipped from V and 6 bases from J, the junction kept 6 bases outside the gene matches. The CDR3 totals 14 residues. CDR3: CASSLPGTGGEQYF. The DNA for the CDR3 is TGTGCCAGCAGCCTCCCCGGGACAGGGGGCGAGCAGTACTTC.

V gene TRBV6-1 combines with J gene TRBJ2-7, with D tentatively TRBD1 or TRBD2 (7 bases each). This CDR3 has 14 residues. The germline V and J ends were trimmed by 7 bases and 4 bases, with 17 bases remaining between them. Germline CDR1 and CDR2: MNHNS and SASEGT. The chain's CDR3 is CASTSQGRAYEQYF. The CDR3, as DNA: TGTGCCAGCACGTCACAGGGGAGGGCGTACGAGCAGTACTTC.

This chain uses TRBV7-2 with TRBJ2-7, with 10 bases identical to TRBD2. The CDR3 loop spans 17 amino acids. Germline V CDR1 and CDR2: SGHTA, FQGNSA. The J segment lost 1 base and the V segment lost 4 bases, leaving 10 bases of the junction unmatched. The CDR3 spells CASSYSGTSVYSYEQYF. The CDR3 DNA reads TGTGCCAGCAGCTACTCCGGGACTAGCGTATATTCCTACGAGCAGTACTTC.

J is TRBJ2-3 and V is TRBV4-1; TRBD1 or TRBD2 may be the D gene (6 bases each). The CDR3 runs 17 residues. Germline V lookup: CDR1 MGHRA, CDR2 YSYEKL. V lost 0 bases to trimming and J lost 6 bases, with 19 bases between them. The CDR3, as DNA: TGCGCCAGCAGCCAAGAAAGGAGAGGAGGGGGTCGCGATACGCAGTATTTT. This encodes CASSQERRGGGRDTQYF.

The J gene is TRBJ2-7, the V gene TRBV7-8; the match to TRBD2 covers 9 bases. Germline lookup yields CDR1 SGHVS and CDR2 FQNEAQ. With V trimmed by 7 bases and J by 0 bases, 4 bases remained unmatched. The CDR3 spans 14 residues. CDR3: CASISSGVSYEQYF. The CDR3 region has the DNA TGTGCCAGCATTTCTAGCGGGGTCTCCTACGAGCAGTACTTC.

V is TRBV7-9 and J is TRBJ1-2; 10 bases align to TRBD1. V was clipped by 4 bases and J by 8 bases; unmatched bases: 10. This CDR3 is 15 amino acids long. Per the germline V gene, CDR1 is SEHNR and CDR2 is FQNEAQ (reference sequence). CDR3 nucleotide sequence: TGTGCCAGCAGCTCGCCCGGGACAGGGGTGTTCGGCTACACCTTC. Translating it yields CASSSPGTGVFGYTF. Based on the CDR3 plus reference TRBV7-9 and TRBJ1-2, the full variable domain is DTGVSQNPRHKITKRGQNVTFRCDPISEHNRLYWYRQTLGQGPEFLTYFQNEAQLEKSRLLSDRFSAERPKGSFSTLEIQRTEQGDSAMYLCASSSPGTGVFGYTFGSGTRLTVV.

The count of this clone is one. The CDR3 sequence: CASSLTGVNYGYTF. CDR3 DNA: TGTGCCAGCAGCTTGACAGGAGTTAACTATGGCTACACCTTC. The chain recombines TRBV5-6 with TRBJ1-2, with D tentatively TRBD1 (5 bases). Per the germline V gene, CDR1 is SGHDT and CDR2 is YYEEEE. The CDR3 has 14 residues. The V gene lost 1 base and the J gene lost 1 base, with 8 bases spanning the gap.

V gene TRBV30 combines with J gene TRBJ2-2; no firm D call. The CDR3 runs 13 residues. Trimming shortened V by 0 bases and J by 2 bases, and 4 bases separated the two germline ends. CDR1 and CDR2 (germline): GTSNPN, SVGIG (reference sequence). This CDR3 reads CAWSVANTGELFF. In nucleotides, the CDR3 is TGTGCCTGGAGTGTAGCCAACACCGGGGAGCTGTTTTTT.

For the CDR3, the DNA is TGTGCCAGCCAACGGAACTCTGGGGCCAACGTCCTGACTTTC. It encodes CASQRNSGANVLTF. The gene calls are TRBV5-8 and TRBJ2-6; D gene uncertain. CDR1 and CDR2 (germline): SGHTS, YDEGEE. Between the trimmed V and J ends, which lost 7 bases and 0 bases, there was a span of 8 bases. The CDR3 extends over 14 amino acids.

The chain uses TRBV28 and TRBJ2-7; 8 bases fit TRBD1. The CDR3 length is 17 residues. V shed 5 bases, J shed 1 base, and the junction held 13 bases outside the gene matches. CDR1 and CDR2 from the germline V gene are MDHEN and SYDVKM. The CDR3 loop is CASSPFSGQDPSYEQYF. CDR3 nucleotide sequence: TGTGCCAGCAGTCCATTTTCGGGACAGGATCCGTCCTACGAGCAGTACTTC.

The chain combines TRBV5-4 with TRBJ2-7, with 7 positions matching TRBD1. The CDR3 length is 16 residues. V was clipped by 4 bases and J by 1 base; unmatched bases: 11. Germline CDR1 and CDR2: SGHNT and YYREEE (reference sequence). DNA for the CDR3: TGTGCCAGCAGCCGAAGCCCGGGGACAGTATCCTACGAGCAGTACTTC. Encoded protein: CASSRSPGTVSYEQYF.

This clone appeared a single time. V gene TRBV5-4 combines with J gene TRBJ1-5; D might be TRBD1 (6 bases). Germline lookup yields CDR1 SGHNT and CDR2 YYREEE (reference sequence). The CDR3 totals 13 residues. V dropped 4 bases and J dropped 5 bases, with 10 bases sitting between them. In DNA form, the CDR3 reads TGTGCCAGCAGCGGGGGCGCTGATCAGCCCCAGCATTTT. This gives the protein CASSGGADQPQHF.

The chain uses TRBV5-4 and TRBJ1-4; perhaps TRBD1 as D (5 bases). Per germline, CDR1 SGHNT and CDR2 YYREEE (reference sequence). The V and J ends lost 0 bases and 7 bases respectively, with 16 bases between them. The CDR3 length is 16 residues. The CDR3 DNA reads as TGTGCCAGCAGCTTGGGGTTGGGGGAGTTGGGTGAAAAACTGTTTTTT. Amino acids: CASSLGLGELGEKLFF.

The rearrangement uses TRBV5-1 and TRBJ2-7; D is unresolved. The germline V gene has CDR1 SGHRS and CDR2 YFSETQ. V lost 7 bases, J lost 2 bases, and 16 bases lay in between. The CDR3 loop spans 14 amino acids. CDR3 nucleotide sequence: TGCGCCAGCCGCGCCGAGGCGCCAACCTACGAGCAGTACTTC. The encoded protein is CASRAEAPTYEQYF.

V usage is TRBV5-1 and J usage is TRBJ2-1, with TRBD2 matching 8 bases. V trimming: 2 bases; J trimming: 4 bases; junction bases outside the gene matches: 5. This CDR3 has 15 residues. CDR1 is SGHRS and CDR2 is YFSETQ in the germline V gene. The CDR3 here is CASSFEGLGYNEQFF. In DNA, the CDR3 is TGCGCCAGCAGCTTTGAGGGACTAGGATACAATGAGCAGTTCTTC.

CDR3 DNA: TGTGCCAGCAGTTTAGGGGGCGGTGGAAACACCATATATTTT. Amino acid sequence: CASSLGGGGNTIYF. The V gene is TRBV27, the J gene TRBJ1-3, with D possibly TRBD1 on 6 matching bases. V was clipped by 2 bases and J by 3 bases, with 8 bases between them. The CDR3 contains 14 residues. Germline-derived CDR1 and CDR2 are MNHEY and SMNVEV (reference sequence).